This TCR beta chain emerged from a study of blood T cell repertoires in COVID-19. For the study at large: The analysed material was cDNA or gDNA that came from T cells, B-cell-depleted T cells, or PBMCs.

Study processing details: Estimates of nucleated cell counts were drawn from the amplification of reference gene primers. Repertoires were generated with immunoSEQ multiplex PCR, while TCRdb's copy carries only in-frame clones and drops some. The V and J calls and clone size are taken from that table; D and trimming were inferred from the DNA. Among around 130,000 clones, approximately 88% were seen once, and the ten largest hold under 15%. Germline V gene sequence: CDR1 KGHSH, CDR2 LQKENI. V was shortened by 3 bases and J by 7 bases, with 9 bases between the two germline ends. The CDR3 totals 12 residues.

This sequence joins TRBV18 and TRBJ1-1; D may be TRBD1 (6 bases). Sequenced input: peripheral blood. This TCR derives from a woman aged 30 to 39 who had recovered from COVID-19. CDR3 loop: CASSPDRNEAFF. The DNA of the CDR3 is TGTGCCAGCTCACCGGACAGAAATGAAGCTTTCTTT.